These 27 T cell receptor beta chains were sequenced from one sample in a study of OX40 agonist ivuxolimab in advanced cancers. Profiled with immunoSEQ multiplex PCR; TCRdb holds only in-frame clones, not every one. The top ten hold about 15% of the sample, which has 35,000 to 45,000 clones, roughly 90% seen once. This specimen consisted of CD4+ or CD8+ T cells sorted from blood, obtained in a trial of the OX40 agonist ivuxolimab. The receptor source for this set is an adult with an advanced solid tumor such as melanoma, head and neck, liver or kidney cancer.

The rearrangement joins TRBV5-6 to TRBJ2-3, with 12 bases fitting TRBD2. From germline, CDR1 is SGHDT and CDR2 YYEEEE. CDR3 length: 17 residues. The V gene end was trimmed by 0 bases and the J gene end by 3 bases; junction bases not matched to a gene: 5. The chain's CDR3 is CASSLELTSGGTDTQYF. CDR3 nucleotides: TGTGCCAGCAGCTTGGAGTTGACTAGCGGGGGTACAGATACGCAGTATTTT. The full variable domain, rest sourced from reference TRBV5-6 and TRBJ2-3, is DAGVTQSPTHLIKTRGQQVTLRCSPKSGHDTVSWYQQALGQGPQFIFQYYEEEERQRGNFPDRFSGHQFPNYSSELNVNALLLGDSALYLCASSLELTSGGTDTQYFGPGTRLTVL.

This clone has more than one count but fewer than ten. The V gene is TRBV18, the J gene TRBJ2-7; D is perhaps TRBD1 or TRBD2 (5 bases each). The CDR3 is 17 amino acids. The ends were cut back, 3 bases at V and 0 bases at J, with 18 bases in the middle. Germline V gives CDR1 KGHSH, CDR2 LQKENI. In DNA, the CDR3 is TGTGCCAGCTCACCCCAGGCCGGGACGGAGAGCTCCTACGAGCAGTACTTC. Translation gives CASSPQAGTESSYEQYF.

The CDR3 nucleotides are TGTGCCAGCAGCTTACTGCGCTACGAGCAGTACTTC. Translated: CASSLLRYEQYF. V is TRBV11-2 and J is TRBJ2-7; D is unclear. Germline V gene data show CDR1 as SGHAT and CDR2 as FQNNGV. This CDR3 comprises 12 residues. V dropped 2 bases and J dropped 3 bases, with 5 bases sitting between them.

The chain combines TRBV7-8 with TRBJ1-1; D remains ambiguous. Germline V gene sequence: CDR1 SGHVS, CDR2 FQNEAQ. The V gene lost 0 bases and the J gene lost 7 bases, with 6 bases spanning the gap. The CDR3 is 12 amino acids. CDR3 sequence (DNA): TGTGCCAGCAGCTTAGCGGCCGGTGAAGCTTTCTTT. The encoded protein is CASSLAAGEAFF.

V gene TRBV30 combines with J gene TRBJ2-7, with 7 bases identical to TRBD2. The CDR3 runs to 15 residues. V was pared by 2 bases and J by 7 bases, with 14 bases of the junction left unmatched. CDR1 and CDR2 (germline): GTSNPN, SVGIG (reference sequence). CDR3 protein: CAWSPVGGRAWEQYF. CDR3 nucleotide sequence: TGTGCCTGGAGTCCCGTCGGAGGGAGGGCCTGGGAGCAGTACTTC.

Judged by abundance, this clone is medium-sized. The J gene is TRBJ2-2, the V gene TRBV5-4, with 8 bases identical to TRBD1. CDR1 and CDR2 from the germline V gene are SGHNT and YYREEE (reference sequence). The CDR3 loop spans 14 amino acids. Trimming removed 4 bases from V and 6 bases from J; junction bases left unmatched: 5. The CDR3 loop reads CASSGRTGSGELFF. The CDR3 DNA follows: TGTGCCAGCAGCGGAAGGACAGGGTCCGGGGAGCTGTTTTTT.

The J gene is TRBJ2-7, the V gene TRBV27; the D gene is possibly TRBD2 (5 bases). Trimming cost V 6 bases and J 3 bases, with 15 bases left between them. This CDR3 comprises 14 residues. Germline values: CDR1 MNHEY, CDR2 SMNVEV (reference sequence). CDR3 DNA: TGTGCCAGCAGGTCACGGTCAGACTACTACGAGCAGTACTTC. It is translated as CASRSRSDYYEQYF.

The chain uses TRBV15 and TRBJ1-1, with no clear D. The CDR3 consists of 13 residues. Germline V CDR1 and CDR2: LNHNV, YYDKDF (reference sequence). Trimming left V 0 bases short and J 4 bases short, with 6 bases between. DNA for the CDR3: TGTGCCACCAGCAGAGATCTGGCCACTGAAGCTTTCTTT. It codes for CATSRDLATEAFF.

The chain uses TRBV30 and TRBJ2-7, with D perhaps TRBD2 (6 bases). CDR3 length equals 12 residues. V shed 8 bases and J shed 9 bases, with 20 bases lying between them. Germline values: CDR1 GTSNPN, CDR2 SVGIG (reference sequence). DNA of the CDR3: TGTGCCGGCTGGGCGCCCCCGGAGGGGCAGTACTTC. Translated: CAGWAPPEGQYF. The full variable domain, in which reference TRBV30 and TRBJ2-7 provide the parts outside the CDR3, is SQTIHQWPATLVQPVGSPLSLECTVEGTSNPNLYWYRQAAGRGLQLLFYSVGIGQISSEVPQNLSASRPQDRQFILSSKKLLLSDSGFYLCAGWAPPEGQYFGPGTRLTVT.

The chain combines TRBV7-7 with TRBJ2-1; 10 nucleotides match TRBD1. The CDR3 extends over 15 amino acids. V was clipped by 5 bases and J by 8 bases; unmatched bases: 9. Germline CDR1 SSHAT, CDR2 FNYEAQ (reference sequence). The CDR3, as DNA: TGTGCCAGCAGCCGCGGACAGGGGGGGTTCGATGAGCAGTTCTTC. Translating it yields CASSRGQGGFDEQFF.

This clone occurred once. The rearrangement links TRBV12-5 to TRBJ2-6; the D is unclear. CDR3 length: 16 amino acids. V gave up 0 bases and J gave up 4 bases, with 10 bases separating them. The germline V gene encodes CDR1 LGHNT and CDR2 FRNRAP. DNA for the CDR3: TGTGCTAGTGGTTTGGTACGGGCGGACGGGGCCAACGTCCTGACTTTC. It yields the protein CASGLVRADGANVLTF.

This chain links TRBV15 with TRBJ1-1; D might be TRBD1 (5 bases). Germline V CDR1 and CDR2: LNHNV, YYDKDF (reference sequence). CDR3 size: 15 residues. V was cut by 1 base and J by 1 base, with 10 bases left in between. DNA of the CDR3: TGTGCCACCAGCAGAGGCTTGGGGGAGAACACTGAAGCTTTCTTT. Encoded protein: CATSRGLGENTEAFF.

The V and J genes are TRBV11-2 and TRBJ2-2; TRBD2 matches at 7 bases. The CDR3 is 12 amino acids. J lost 11 bases, V lost 5 bases, and 5 bases had no gene match. CDR1 is SGHAT, CDR2 FQNNGV, per germline. CDR3 coding DNA: TGTGCCAGCAGCCTGGGGGGGGTAGAGCTGTTTTTT. Encoded protein: CASSLGGVELFF.

This clone appeared once. The chain combines TRBV6-5 with TRBJ2-7; D perhaps matches TRBD1 (5 bases). CDR3 length: 14 residues. The germline V gene encodes CDR1 MNHEY and CDR2 SVGAGI. Trimming took off 5 bases at V and 0 bases at J, with 11 bases between the two ends. CDR3 residues: CASSTDSPSYEQYF. Written as DNA, the CDR3 is TGTGCCAGCAGTACCGACAGTCCCTCCTACGAGCAGTACTTC.

The chain carries TRBV11-2 and TRBJ2-1; tentatively, D is TRBD2 (6 bases). The CDR3 length is 12 residues. V lost 0 bases, J lost 15 bases, and 12 bases lay in between. Germline-derived CDR1 and CDR2 are SGHAT and FQNNGV. The CDR3 loop is CASSLDPTRPFF. As DNA, the CDR3 is TGTGCCAGCAGCTTAGATCCGACTAGACCGTTCTTC.

The chain uses TRBV19 and TRBJ2-2; 11 nucleotides line up with TRBD2. This CDR3 spans 13 amino acids. Germline lookup yields CDR1 LNHDA and CDR2 SQIVND (reference sequence). J gave up 7 bases and V 10 bases, and 5 bases lay outside the gene matches. The CDR3 spells CATLAGGIGELFF. The CDR3 region has the DNA TGTGCCACCCTAGCGGGGGGAATCGGGGAGCTGTTTTTT.

The chain couples TRBV6-5 to TRBJ2-3; D tentatively reads TRBD1 or TRBD2 (5 bases each). V lost 5 bases to trimming and J lost 3 bases, with 12 bases between them. This CDR3 has 14 amino acids. CDR1 is MNHEY and CDR2 is SVGAGI in the germline V gene. CDR3 protein: CASSPGWGTDTQYF. In nucleotides, the CDR3 is TGTGCCAGCAGTCCAGGGTGGGGGACAGATACGCAGTATTTT.

CDR3 region: CASSQPSGTEAFF. In nucleotides, the CDR3 is TGCGCCAGCAGCCAGCCGAGTGGCACTGAAGCTTTCTTT. V and J are TRBV4-1 and TRBJ1-1; D gene uncertain. This CDR3 spans 13 amino acids. V was shortened by 3 bases and J by 4 bases, with 9 bases between the two germline ends. The V gene's germline CDR1 is MGHRA and CDR2 YSYEKL.

The chain employs TRBV5-1 and TRBJ1-2; D not certain. With 2 bases removed from V and 9 bases from J, the gap between germline ends came to 8 bases. The CDR3 runs 11 residues. Germline V gene data show CDR1 as SGHRS and CDR2 as YFSETQ. The CDR3, as DNA: TGCGCCAGCAGCTTCAAGGGTAGCTACACCTTC. Translation: CASSFKGSYTF.

The chain uses TRBV5-6 and TRBJ1-1; D is ambiguous. V gave up 5 bases and J gave up 6 bases, with 11 bases separating them. This CDR3 region has 12 residues. Germline V gene lookup returns CDR1 SGHDT and CDR2 YYEEEE. CDR3 sequence reads: CASRFNGAEAFF. The CDR3 coding sequence is TGTGCCAGCAGATTCAATGGGGCTGAAGCTTTCTTT. The full variable domain, with the rest looked up from reference TRBV5-6 and TRBJ1-1, is DAGVTQSPTHLIKTRGQQVTLRCSPKSGHDTVSWYQQALGQGPQFIFQYYEEEERQRGNFPDRFSGHQFPNYSSELNVNALLLGDSALYLCASRFNGAEAFFGQGTRLTVV.

The count of this clone is one. The rearrangement joins TRBV10-3 to TRBJ2-7; a possible D gene is TRBD2 (6 bases). The V end lost 3 bases, the J end lost 6 bases, and 21 bases lay between the germline ends. The CDR3 loop spans 16 amino acids. Looked up from germline, CDR1 is ENHRY and CDR2 is SYGVKD. The CDR3 loop reads CAISDTGAGRPFEQYF. CDR3 DNA: TGTGCCATCAGTGATACGGGTGCGGGACGCCCCTTCGAGCAGTACTTC.

This clone was seen only once. This sequence joins TRBV13 and TRBJ2-1; 16 positions agree with TRBD2. The CDR3 totals 16 residues. From germline, CDR1 is PRHDT and CDR2 FYEKMQ (reference sequence). V was clipped by 5 bases and J by 9 bases; unmatched bases: 7. The CDR3 nucleotides read TGTGCCAGCAGCCCCACGGGACTAGCGGGGGGGATTGAGCAGTTCTTC. Translation: CASSPTGLAGGIEQFF.

This sequence joins TRBV5-1 and TRBJ2-7; unclear D gene. The length of the CDR3 is 12 residues. The germline V and J ends were trimmed by 0 bases and 5 bases, with 6 bases remaining between them. The V gene's germline CDR1 is SGHRS and CDR2 YFSETQ. The CDR3 nucleotides are TGCGCCAGCAGCTTGGGCTTTGACGAGCAGTACTTC. Protein sequence: CASSLGFDEQYF.

V and J are TRBV5-1 and TRBJ2-7; D not certain. CDR1 and CDR2 from the germline V gene are SGHRS and YFSETQ. The CDR3 spans 11 residues. The germline V and J ends were trimmed by 3 bases and 2 bases, with 3 bases remaining between them. CDR3: CASSSAYEQYF. For the CDR3, the DNA is TGCGCCAGCAGCTCGGCCTACGAGCAGTACTTC.

This clone was found once. This sample includes further DNA sequences coding for the same CDR3. The chain has TRBV2 and TRBJ2-7; D is possibly TRBD2 (6 bases). Trimming took 4 bases from V and 3 from J, leaving 10 bases between them. Germline V gives CDR1 SNHLY, CDR2 FYNNEI. The CDR3 length is 13 residues. CDR3 in DNA: TGTGCCAGCAGTGTAGCGGAGGTCTACGAGCAGTACTTC. Translated: CASSVAEVYEQYF. Drawing the rest from reference TRBV2 and TRBJ2-7, the complete variable domain is EPEVTQTPSHQVTQMGQEVILRCVPISNHLYFYWYRQILGQKVEFLVSFYNNEISEKSEIFDDQFSVERPDGSNFTLKIRSTKLEDSAMYFCASSVAEVYEQYFGPGTRLTVT.

This clone appeared a single time. The final CDR3 position lacks the conserved phenylalanine or tryptophan, pointing to a likely read error. It is unclear where the CDR3 begins or ends on the DNA, so no DNA is shown, and the CDR3 is as TCRdb lists it. V usage is TRBV11-2 and J usage is TRBJ1-2; the D call of TRBD1 is as the table states it, not checked on the DNA. Including both end residues, the CDR3 is 12 amino acids long. The germline gives CDR1 SGHAT, CDR2 FQNNGV. CDR3 loop: CASSFSQGGHTL.

The rearrangement uses TRBV10-3 and TRBJ2-3; a weak D match, TRBD2 (6 bases). Germline lookup yields CDR1 ENHRY and CDR2 SYGVKD. Trimming took off 10 bases at V and 0 bases at J, with 11 bases between the two ends. There are 13 residues in the CDR3. CDR3 DNA: TGTGCCACCGGACTACCCAGCACAGATACGCAGTATTTT. Residues: CATGLPSTDTQYF.